Sequencing of this TCR beta chain was carried out in a study of PD-1 blockade in classical Hodgkin lymphoma. In germline, CDR1 is SEHNR, CDR2 FQNEAQ (reference sequence). The CDR3 is 15 residues long. Between the trimmed V and J ends, which lost 1 base and 2 bases, there was a span of 9 bases. About this clone: Antigen specificity is unknown. This may be a read error: a much more frequent sequence differs by one nucleotide. The sample carries other DNA sequences with the same CDR3.

Generated by immunoSEQ multiplex PCR, the TCRdb table keeps only in-frame clones and is missing some. Among approximately 44,000 clones, around 69% were seen once, and the ten largest hold approximately 2.4%. Time point reported: cycle 4 day 1 (C4D1), after less than seven weeks of nivolumab. Each patient relapsed following autologous stem cell transplantation, and prior brentuximab vedotin exposure differed. General study findings and limits: CD8+ TCR diversity did not rise significantly by C4D1, unlike CD4+. What caused the repertoire differences, perhaps disease activity or prior therapy, remains undefined.

The clonotype was recovered from a human donor with classical Hodgkin lymphoma. The source was peripheral blood mononuclear cells (PBMCs), collected before the fourth cycle of nivolumab. The V gene is TRBV7-9, the J gene TRBJ1-5; possible D gene TRBD1, 5 bases. CDR3 in amino acids: CASSLGAGGNQPQHF. In DNA form, the CDR3 reads TGTGCCAGCAGCTTAGGGGCGGGGGGCAATCAGCCCCAGCATTTT.